The 5 T cell receptor beta chains presented below share a single source sample, sequenced in a study of shared clonotypes between healthy human individuals. Repertoires were generated with immunoSEQ multiplex PCR, while TCRdb's copy carries only in-frame clones and drops some. Among some 1,100,000 clones listed, 75% to 80% were seen once. The sample taken for sequencing was memory CD4+ T cells from PBMCs. Subset defined: CD45RA-negative fraction. The receptors come from a man aged 18 to 30 in good health. Some clones in this sample may be carry-over from other donors' samples.

The chain uses TRBV7-2 and TRBJ1-3; D not resolved. Germline CDR1 and CDR2: SGHTA and FQGNSA. V was clipped by 5 bases and J by 4 bases, with 15 bases between them. CDR3 length: 15 residues. CDR3 protein: CASSRDLYSGNTIYF. The CDR3 DNA follows: TGTGCCAGCAGCCGAGACCTCTACTCGGGAAACACCATATATTTT.

The rearrangement uses TRBV28 and TRBJ2-5; 9 nucleotides match TRBD1. Unmatched junction bases numbered 16, after V lost 6 bases and J lost 5 bases. The CDR3 has 17 residues. Germline lookup yields CDR1 MDHEN and CDR2 SYDVKM. The CDR3 reads CASSYLGTGKEEETQYF. Written as DNA, the CDR3 is TGTGCCAGCAGCTATCTCGGGACAGGGAAGGAGGAGGAGACCCAGTACTTC.

The table lists this clone with a few counts. The CDR3 nucleotides are TGTGCCAGCAGCTCCGGAGGGTCGGGCACAGATACGCAGTATTTT. Its protein is CASSSGGSGTDTQYF. The chain carries TRBV11-3 and TRBJ2-3, with D perhaps TRBD2 (6 bases). The CDR3 spans 15 residues. Germline loops: CDR1 SGHNT, CDR2 YENEEA. The ends were cut back, 4 bases at V and 1 base at J, with 12 bases in the middle.

In DNA, the CDR3 is TGTGCCAGCAGCTTAAGTGCTAGCGGGAGGGAGAGAAATGAGCAGTTCTTC. Protein sequence: CASSLSASGRERNEQFF. This chain uses TRBV7-3 with TRBJ2-1; 12 nucleotides align to TRBD2. The germline CDR1 and CDR2 sequences are SGHTA and FQGTGA. The CDR3 is 17 amino acids. Germline trimming cut 1 base from V and 7 bases from J; bases unmatched to any gene: 8. Variable domain in full (rest from reference TRBV7-3 and TRBJ2-1): GAGVSQTPSNKVTEKGKYVELRCDPISGHTALYWYRQSLGQGPEFLIYFQGTGAADDSGLPNDRFFAVRPEGSVSTLKIQRTERGDSAVYLCASSLSASGRERNEQFFGPGTRLTVL.

The CDR3 DNA reads TGTGCCAGCAGCACACTAGCGGGCACAACCTACAATGAGCAGTTCTTC. Amino acid sequence: CASSTLAGTTYNEQFF. The chain uses TRBV7-8 and TRBJ2-1; 9 bases match TRBD2. The J segment lost 2 bases and the V segment lost 5 bases, leaving 7 bases of the junction unmatched. From germline, CDR1 is SGHVS and CDR2 FQNEAQ. CDR3 length: 16 residues.